These 20 T cell receptor beta chains were all obtained from the same sample, sequenced in a study of blood T cell repertoires in COVID-19. The repertoire was sequenced with immunoSEQ multiplex PCR; TCRdb's copy has only in-frame clones and lacks some. Among approximately 280,000 clones listed, about 89% were seen once. The sequenced material came from peripheral blood. Receptors were obtained from a man aged 40-50 years with acute or convalescent COVID-19.

J is TRBJ2-3 and V is TRBV5-1; D perhaps matches TRBD1 (6 bases). The germline CDR1 and CDR2 sequences are SGHRS and YFSETQ. The germline V and J ends were trimmed by 4 bases and 4 bases, with 19 bases remaining between them. This CDR3 is 16 amino acids long. DNA of the CDR3: TGCGCCAGCAGCCAAATAACAGGGTACATTTCAGATACGCAGTATTTT. Its translation: CASSQITGYISDTQYF.

The chain links TRBV9 to TRBJ2-3; possibly TRBD1 for D (5 bases). The germline V gene has CDR1 SGDLS and CDR2 YYNGEE. The length of the CDR3 is 14 residues. The V end was cut by 0 bases, the J end by 0 bases, with 5 bases between. The CDR3 DNA is TGTGCCAGCAGCGTAGAGGGGAGCACAGATACGCAGTATTTT. It yields the protein CASSVEGSTDTQYF.

The CDR3 sequence: CASSLVPGTRLEQYF. CDR3 nucleotide sequence: TGTGCCAGCAGCTTAGTCCCCGGGACAAGGCTTGAGCAGTACTTC. The chain links TRBV7-2 to TRBJ2-7; possible D gene TRBD1, 6 bases. Germline CDR1 is SGHTA and CDR2 is FQGNSA. Trimming left V 1 base short and J 7 bases short, with 17 bases between. CDR3 length: 15 residues.

The genes are TRBV4-2 and TRBJ1-4; the D is unclear. Between the trimmed V and J ends, which lost 7 bases and 2 bases, there was a span of 17 bases. The CDR3 runs 16 residues. Germline CDR1 LGHNA, CDR2 YNFKEQ. In nucleotides, the CDR3 is TGTGCCAGCATGTTGTTGCCCTCGGGGACTAATGAAAAACTGTTTTTT. Translated: CASMLLPSGTNEKLFF.

This sequence joins TRBV10-3 and TRBJ1-5, with a possible D match to TRBD1 (6 bases). Trimming took off 9 bases at V and 6 bases at J, with 15 bases between the two ends. Looked up from germline, CDR1 is ENHRY and CDR2 is SYGVKD. The CDR3 sequence is 13 residues long. The CDR3 sequence is CAIARGAGQPQHF. CDR3 DNA: TGTGCCATTGCCCGGGGGGCAGGTCAGCCCCAGCATTTT.

V usage is TRBV27 and J usage is TRBJ1-3; D possibly corresponds to TRBD1 (5 bases). CDR1 MNHEY and CDR2 SMNVEV come from the germline V gene (reference sequence). The germline V and J ends were trimmed by 3 bases and 2 bases, with 11 bases remaining between them. This CDR3 has 15 amino acids. The CDR3 nucleotides are TGTGCCAGCAGTTTTCACCGGGGGGCTGGAAACACCATATATTTT. This codes for CASSFHRGAGNTIYF.

The chain has TRBV19 and TRBJ1-1; the match to TRBD1 covers 9 bases. Per germline, CDR1 LNHDA and CDR2 SQIVND (reference sequence). V was pared by 7 bases and J by 6 bases, with 12 bases of the junction left unmatched. This CDR3 contains 15 residues. The CDR3 bases are TGTGCCAGTACCGGGACAGGGAGCGGGGGAGCTGAAGCTTTCTTT. This translates into CASTGTGSGGAEAFF.

This chain uses TRBV11-3 with TRBJ2-3; TRBD2 is a possible D gene (6 bases). The V and J ends lost 5 bases and 2 bases respectively, with 11 bases between them. Germline V gene lookup returns CDR1 SGHNT and CDR2 YENEEA. The CDR3 runs 14 residues. The CDR3 nucleotides read TGTGCCAGCAGCGTCGGGGGAGACACAGATACGCAGTATTTT. Protein product: CASSVGGDTDTQYF.

The chain links TRBV12-3 or TRBV12-4 to TRBJ1-2; D remains ambiguous. The CDR3 has 12 amino acids. The V end lost 3 bases, the J end lost 5 bases, and 7 bases lay between the germline ends. In DNA, the CDR3 is TGTGCCAGCAGTTTCACAGTTTATGGCTACACCTTC. Translated, it gives CASSFTVYGYTF.

The V gene is TRBV3-1 (or the pseudogene TRBV3-2), the J gene TRBJ1-2; D is uncertain. The length of the CDR3 is 13 residues. V lost 4 bases and J 5 bases, leaving 11 bases between the germline ends. Germline CDR1 is LGHDT and CDR2 is YNNKEL (reference sequence). CDR3 protein: CASSPMRGYGYTF. In DNA form, the CDR3 reads TGTGCCAGCAGCCCCATGCGAGGGTATGGCTACACCTTC.

J is TRBJ1-6 and V is TRBV4-1, with 8 bases lining up with TRBD1. The CDR3 covers 15 residues. The J segment lost 7 bases and the V segment lost 6 bases, leaving 8 bases of the junction unmatched. The germline V gene has CDR1 MGHRA and CDR2 YSYEKL. DNA for the CDR3: TGCGCCAGCAGTTACAGGGGGACAAAGAATTCACCCCTCCACTTT. Its translation is CASSYRGTKNSPLHF.

The chain employs TRBV6-2 or TRBV6-3 and TRBJ1-1, with D unresolved. The CDR3 is made up of 13 amino acids. Trimming pared 2 bases from V and 6 bases from J, leaving 10 bases between. CDR1 and CDR2 (germline): MNHEY, SVGEGT. The CDR3 reads CASSYDWEAEAFF. CDR3 nucleotide sequence: TGTGCCAGCAGTTACGACTGGGAGGCTGAAGCTTTCTTT.

The genes are TRBV5-1 and TRBJ2-3; TRBD2 aligns across 13 bases. Germline V gives CDR1 SGHRS, CDR2 YFSETQ. The CDR3 contains 17 residues. J gave up 2 bases and V 4 bases, and 7 bases lay outside the gene matches. The CDR3: CASSGLAGAPNTDTQYF. DNA of the CDR3: TGCGCCAGCAGCGGACTAGCGGGGGCCCCTAACACAGATACGCAGTATTTT. The full variable domain, in which reference TRBV5-1 and TRBJ2-3 provide the parts outside the CDR3, is KAGVTQTPRYLIKTRGQQVTLSCSPISGHRSVSWYQQTPGQGLQFLFEYFSETQRNKGNFPGRFSGRQFSNSRSEMNVSTLELGDSALYLCASSGLAGAPNTDTQYFGPGTRLTVL.

DNA of the CDR3: TGTGCCAGCAGCGTAGAGGGGGGGCTCTACGAGCAGTACTTC. Protein sequence: CASSVEGGLYEQYF. The V gene is TRBV9, the J gene TRBJ2-7; a possible D gene is TRBD2 (7 bases). Germline V lookup: CDR1 SGDLS, CDR2 YYNGEE. The CDR3 is 14 amino acids. Trimming left V 0 bases short and J 3 bases short, with 10 bases between.

The V and J genes are TRBV27 and TRBJ1-1, with TRBD1 as a possible D gene (5 bases). In germline, CDR1 is MNHEY, CDR2 SMNVEV (reference sequence). V was trimmed by 6 bases and J by 4 bases, leaving 12 bases between them. CDR3 length: 13 amino acids. CDR3 in DNA: TGTGCCAGCAGCAATTTCGGGGGCACTGAAGCTTTCTTT. Amino acid sequence: CASSNFGGTEAFF.

The chain uses TRBV9 and TRBJ1-4; weak D call: TRBD1 (6 bases). V dropped 3 bases and J dropped 7 bases, with 16 bases sitting between them. Germline V CDR1 and CDR2: SGDLS, YYNGEE. The CDR3 extends over 15 amino acids. CDR3 sequence (DNA): TGTGCCAGCAGCGCTGGGACATCTACAGGTGAAAAACTGTTTTTT. It yields the protein CASSAGTSTGEKLFF.

This sequence joins TRBV27 and TRBJ2-2; 10 bases agree with TRBD1. Unmatched junction bases numbered 2, after V lost 6 bases and J lost 4 bases. The CDR3 runs to 14 residues. Germline V gives CDR1 MNHEY, CDR2 SMNVEV (reference sequence). In DNA, the CDR3 is TGTGCCAGCAGGACAGGGGGCGTCACCGGGGAGCTGTTTTTT. As protein: CASRTGGVTGELFF.

The chain employs TRBV19 and TRBJ1-2, with unresolved D. The CDR3 is 14 residues long. Trimming took 0 bases from V and 6 from J, leaving 11 bases between them. The V gene's germline CDR1 is LNHDA and CDR2 SQIVND (reference sequence). The CDR3 DNA is TGTGCCAGTAGTATAGAGGCGGGGATCCATGGCTACACCTTC. It translates to CASSIEAGIHGYTF.

The CDR3 here is CASSPPNYGDIQYF. The CDR3 DNA follows: TGTGCCAGCTCACCACCGAATTACGGGGACATTCAGTACTTC. This chain links TRBV18 with TRBJ2-4, with a tentative D call TRBD2 (5 bases). With 0 bases removed from V and 8 bases from J, the gap between germline ends came to 11 bases. CDR3 length equals 14 residues. Germline assignment: CDR1 KGHSH and CDR2 LQKENI.

The chain couples TRBV19 to TRBJ1-2; D not certain. V was trimmed by 3 bases and J by 6 bases, leaving 14 bases between them. This CDR3 contains 14 residues. Germline CDR1 reads LNHDA; CDR2 reads SQIVND (reference sequence). CDR3 in amino acids: CASSIVAVGDGYTF. DNA for the CDR3: TGTGCCAGTAGTATCGTAGCGGTAGGCGATGGCTACACCTTC.